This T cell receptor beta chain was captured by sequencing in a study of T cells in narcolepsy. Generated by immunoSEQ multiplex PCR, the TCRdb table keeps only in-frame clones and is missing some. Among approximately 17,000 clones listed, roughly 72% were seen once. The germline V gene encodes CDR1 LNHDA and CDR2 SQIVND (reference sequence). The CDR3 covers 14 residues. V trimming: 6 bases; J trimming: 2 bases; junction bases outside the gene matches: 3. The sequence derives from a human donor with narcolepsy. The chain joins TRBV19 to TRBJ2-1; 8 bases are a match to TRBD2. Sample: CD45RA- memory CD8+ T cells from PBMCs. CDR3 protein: CASRGAGAYNEQFF. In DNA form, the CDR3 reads TGTGCCAGTAGGGGAGCGGGGGCCTACAATGAGCAGTTCTTC.